This T cell receptor (beta chain) was observed in a study of T-cell reconstitution after alpha-beta-depleted transplantation in children. Unique molecular identifiers featured in how the TCRbeta library was prepared. TCRdb ran MiXCR on the PCR reads and lists one entry per CDR3 protein. The table lists roughly 100,000 distinct CDR3 sequences, roughly 8.8% of them singletons. This clonotype came up a few times. The CDR3 has 14 amino acids. V shed 8 bases and J shed 2 bases, with 18 bases lying between them. The V gene's germline CDR1 is DFQATT and CDR2 SNEGSKA (reference sequence). Sequencing was performed on PBMCs from the stem cell graft donor, taken from the stem cell graft. This TCR came from a human donor who donated a stem cell graft to a child with congenital amegakaryocytic thrombocytopenia. This sequence joins TRBV20-1 and TRBJ1-2, with D unresolved. CDR3 residues: CSRPASTGNYGYTF. DNA for the CDR3: TGCAGTCGTCCCGCTTCTACTGGGAACTATGGCTACACCTTC.